The 12 T cell receptor beta chains listed next were all sequenced from one sample in a study of T cells after yellow fever vaccination. TCRdb itself ran the 5' RACE reads through MiXCR, one entry per CDR3 protein. This sample has approximately 180,000 distinct CDR3 sequences; approximately 6.2% occur once, and the top ten carry less than 3.5%. The material was CD4+ T cells sorted from PBMCs, obtained on the day of the first yellow fever vaccination. Receptors originate from a man aged 18 to 29 who received the YFV17D yellow fever vaccine.

This clonotype was seen many times. The V and J genes are TRBV15 and TRBJ1-1, with no clear D. The length of the CDR3 is 15 residues. V lost 0 bases, J lost 1 base, and 9 bases lay in between. Germline V CDR1 and CDR2: LNHNV, YYDKDF (reference sequence). Written as DNA, the CDR3 is TGTGCCACCAGCAGAGAGGGGTCTGGGAACACTGAAGCTTTCTTT. It specifies CATSREGSGNTEAFF.

This clonotype appeared a few times. V and J are TRBV27 and TRBJ2-1, with a possible D match to TRBD2 (5 bases). V lost 6 bases and J 4 bases, leaving 13 bases between the germline ends. Germline assignment: CDR1 MNHEY and CDR2 SMNVEV (reference sequence). This CDR3 contains 14 residues. CDR3 loop: CASRTQGGYNEQFF. CDR3 nucleotides: TGTGCCAGCAGGACACAAGGAGGATACAATGAGCAGTTCTTC.

CDR3 protein: CSVDPAGEYRKFF. The CDR3 DNA sequence: TGCAGCGTTGATCCAGCGGGGGAGTATAGGAAGTTCTTC. V usage is TRBV29-1 and J usage is TRBJ2-1, with 8 bases that match TRBD2. Germline assignment: CDR1 SQVTM and CDR2 ANQGSEA. The CDR3 runs to 13 residues. V was clipped by 3 bases and J by 14 bases; unmatched bases: 12.

CDR3 residues: CASSSFRLADTYNEQFF. The DNA of the CDR3 is TGTGCCAGCAGTTCCTTCCGACTAGCGGATACCTACAATGAGCAGTTCTTC. The J gene is TRBJ2-1, the V gene TRBV2, with 9 bases aligning to TRBD2. V dropped 5 bases and J dropped 2; count of bases not matched to a gene: 10. Per the germline V gene, CDR1 is SNHLY and CDR2 is FYNNEI. The CDR3 runs to 17 residues.

This clonotype was counted a few times. This chain uses TRBV9 with TRBJ2-2, with D possibly matching TRBD2 (7 bases). The germline gives CDR1 SGDLS, CDR2 YYNGEE. Trimming cost V 6 bases and J 4 bases, with 22 bases left between them. This CDR3 region has 17 residues. CDR3 region: CASTRDHGGATTGELFF. The CDR3 nucleotides read TGTGCCAGCACCAGGGATCATGGGGGGGCCACCACCGGGGAGCTGTTTTTT.

This clonotype was counted at least ten times. The V call is TRBV24-1, the J call TRBJ2-1; D unresolved. V was pared by 3 bases and J by 6 bases, with 14 bases between. The CDR3 has 15 residues. CDR1 is KGHDR, CDR2 SFDVKD, per germline. CDR3 coding DNA: TGTGCCACCAGTGATCCCTTACTGTGGGGCAATGAGCAGTTCTTC. The encoded protein is CATSDPLLWGNEQFF.

The V call is TRBV5-5, the J call TRBJ1-1, with TRBD1 matching over 8 bases. Germline V gene data show CDR1 as SGHKS and CDR2 as YYEKEE (reference sequence). Germline trimming cut 2 bases from V and 10 bases from J; bases unmatched to any gene: 7. The CDR3 runs to 13 residues. The CDR3 DNA sequence: TGTGCCAGCAGCTTCCAGGGGGCCGGTGGAGCTTTCTTT. This encodes CASSFQGAGGAFF.

This clonotype was seen ten or more times. The chain links TRBV6-2 or TRBV6-3 to TRBJ1-5, with no clear D. The V and J ends lost 8 bases and 1 base respectively, with 12 bases between them. The CDR3 extends over 14 amino acids. Germline lookup yields CDR1 MNHEY and CDR2 SVGEGT. Written as DNA, the CDR3 is TGTGCCAGCGGTGACCCTTCGAGCAATCAGCCCCAGCATTTT. Translation: CASGDPSSNQPQHF.

This chain links TRBV7-2 with TRBJ2-3, with unresolved D. V was trimmed by 6 bases and J by 2 bases, leaving 12 bases between them. CDR1 and CDR2 (germline): SGHTA, FQGNSA. This CDR3 spans 14 amino acids. The CDR3 DNA follows: TGTGCCAGCAGACACCCCTCACACACAGATACGCAGTATTTT. Protein product: CASRHPSHTDTQYF.

The J gene is TRBJ2-1, the V gene TRBV11-1, with 10 bases aligning to TRBD2. This CDR3 contains 20 residues. The trim removed 4 bases at V and 3 bases at J, leaving 18 bases unmatched. Per germline, CDR1 SGHAT and CDR2 FQDESV (reference sequence). CDR3 protein: CASSYNLAGVSKLGYNEQFF. The CDR3 DNA is TGTGCCAGCAGCTATAACCTAGCGGGGGTCTCGAAGTTAGGCTACAATGAGCAGTTCTTC.

The V and J genes are TRBV20-1 and TRBJ1-1, with TRBD1 matching 7 bases. Germline lookup yields CDR1 DFQATT and CDR2 SNEGSKA (reference sequence). This CDR3 is built from 13 residues. Trimming at V came to 8 bases and at J to 3 bases, leaving 9 bases not matched to a gene. The CDR3: CSTNRGGYTEAFF. DNA for the CDR3: TGCAGTACGAACAGGGGTGGGTACACTGAAGCTTTCTTT.

This clonotype has a count of ten or more. This rearrangement joins TRBV10-2 to TRBJ1-5; no clear D gene. V lost 2 bases to trimming and J lost 7 bases, with 12 bases between them. The length of the CDR3 is 14 residues. Germline CDR1 reads WSHSY; CDR2 reads SAAADI. DNA of the CDR3: TGCGCCAGCAGTGAGATCGGGCATGGGCAGCCCCAGCATTTT. This translates into CASSEIGHGQPQHF.